This T cell receptor beta chain was captured in a study of lymphopenia after photon versus proton radiotherapy. In regard to this clone: As yet, its antigen is unknown.

Study findings and constraints: A bigger post-nadir fall in TCR diversity correlated inversely with survival time in deceased patients.

Sequenced by immunoSEQ multiplex PCR; TCRdb stores in-frame clones only, minus some. The sample includes roughly 4,500 clones, about 70% of them seen just once. J gave up 2 bases and V 7 bases, and 9 bases lay outside the gene matches. The CDR3 has 15 residues. CDR1 is SNHLY, CDR2 FYNNEI, per germline. The sample in question was peripheral blood, obtained from a patient treated with proton-based radiotherapy. The clonotype comes from a man aged 80 or over with esophageal cancer. V usage is TRBV2 and J usage is TRBJ1-2; 8 bases map to TRBD1. The CDR3 loop is CASTNGQGQNYGYTF. Here the CDR3 DNA reads TGTGCCAGCACCAATGGACAGGGCCAAAACTATGGCTACACCTTC.